The 10 T cell receptor beta chains below come from one sample, sequenced in a study of blood T cells in healthy people across ages. Together with a sample-barcoded 5' primer, a J-beta primer mix was included in a second PCR lasting about 6 to 11 cycles. TCRdb independently ran MiXCR on the 5' RACE reads; one entry per CDR3 protein. The sample lists nearly 1 million distinct CDR3 sequences; approximately 50% were seen once. Sequences were obtained from blood. These receptors were collected from a woman between 55 and 75 years old in good health.

The chain recombines TRBV12-3 or TRBV12-4 with TRBJ1-2; no definite D call. Trimming stripped 2 bases from V and 8 bases from J, with 6 bases between. The CDR3 has 11 residues. The CDR3 coding sequence is TGTGCCAGCAGTTTAAAAGGCGGCTACACCTTC. Translated: CASSLKGGYTF.

V and J are TRBV18 and TRBJ1-2; no clear D. V lost 2 bases and J 4 bases, leaving 11 bases between the germline ends. The CDR3 totals 14 residues. Per the germline V gene, CDR1 is KGHSH and CDR2 is LQKENI. CDR3 residues: CASSPADLSYGYTF. The CDR3 DNA follows: TGTGCCAGCTCACCAGCGGATCTGAGCTATGGCTACACCTTC. The full variable domain, rest sourced from reference TRBV18 and TRBJ1-2, is NAGVMQNPRHLVRRRGQEARLRCSPMKGHSHVYWYRQLPEEGLKFMVYLQKENIIDESGMPKERFSAEFPKEGPSILRIQQVVRGDSAAYFCASSPADLSYGYTFGSGTRLTVV.

The V and J genes are TRBV3-1 and TRBJ2-5; TRBD1 is a possible D gene (6 bases). Trimming left V 0 bases short and J 5 bases short, with 10 bases between. Germline CDR1 and CDR2: LGHDT and YNNKEL (reference sequence). The CDR3 length is 14 residues. CDR3: CASSQDWGLETQYF. The CDR3 region has the DNA TGTGCCAGCAGCCAAGATTGGGGGCTTGAGACCCAGTACTTC.

This sequence joins TRBV20-1 and TRBJ2-7, with a possible D match to TRBD2 (5 bases). CDR3 length equals 14 residues. V lost 0 bases and J lost 4, with 13 bases in between. Germline lookup yields CDR1 DFQATT and CDR2 SNEGSKA (reference sequence). CDR3 sequence (DNA): TGCAGTGCTAGAGATCTTGAGGGCCGGTACGAGCAGTACTTC. It is translated as CSARDLEGRYEQYF.

The gene calls are TRBV13 and TRBJ1-1, with no clear D. Deletions cut 2 bases from V and 8 bases from J, with 9 bases between. The CDR3 extends over 12 amino acids. CDR1 is PRHDT and CDR2 is FYEKMQ in the germline V gene (reference sequence). CDR3 region: CASSLRSAEAFF. The CDR3 DNA reads TGTGCCAGCAGCTTAAGGTCAGCAGAAGCTTTCTTT.

This clonotype was seen a few times. V is TRBV7-2 and J is TRBJ2-3; D is possibly TRBD2 (6 bases). The ends were cut back, 6 bases at V and 2 bases at J, with 12 bases in the middle. This CDR3 region has 14 residues. In germline, CDR1 is SGHTA, CDR2 FQGNSA. The CDR3 nucleotides are TGTGCCAGCAGGTACGGAGGGCCCACAGATACGCAGTATTTT. This translates into CASRYGGPTDTQYF.

This clonotype has more than one count but fewer than ten. V usage is TRBV28 and J usage is TRBJ2-4, with a tentative D call TRBD1 (6 bases). Trimming removed 3 bases at V and 4 bases at J, with 19 bases between. Germline lookup yields CDR1 MDHEN and CDR2 SYDVKM. The CDR3 loop spans 17 amino acids. This chain's CDR3 is CASSFVGNPGQKNIQYF. CDR3 in DNA: TGTGCCAGCAGTTTCGTCGGTAACCCCGGACAGAAAAACATTCAGTACTTC.

The chain employs TRBV20-1 and TRBJ1-5; 9 positions match TRBD1. J was trimmed by 5 bases and V by 1 base; bases with no gene match: 3. The germline CDR1 and CDR2 sequences are DFQATT and SNEGSKA (reference sequence). This CDR3 has 14 amino acids. The CDR3: CSARGGQGYQPQHF. CDR3 bases: TGCAGTGCTAGAGGTGGACAGGGGTATCAGCCCCAGCATTTT.

The J gene is TRBJ1-6, the V gene TRBV25-1; no definite D call. Germline-derived CDR1 and CDR2 are MGHDK and SYGVNS. The V gene lost 2 bases and the J gene lost 6 bases, with 11 bases spanning the gap. CDR3 size: 15 residues. CDR3 sequence reads: CASSERSGFNSPLHF. CDR3 in DNA: TGTGCCAGCAGTGAAAGGTCAGGTTTTAATTCACCCCTCCACTTT.

The gene calls are TRBV20-1 and TRBJ2-6; D may be TRBD1 (7 bases). CDR1 is DFQATT and CDR2 is SNEGSKA in the germline V gene (reference sequence). Deletions cut 6 bases from V and 4 bases from J, with 16 bases between. The CDR3 spans 15 residues. The DNA of the CDR3 is TGCAGTGCCGGCCAGGGGGGTAAGGGGGCCAACGTCCTGACTTTC. Translating it yields CSAGQGGKGANVLTF.